A single sample gave rise to the 13 T cell receptor beta chains below, sequenced in a study of blood T cell repertoires in COVID-19. Measured with immunoSEQ multiplex PCR; TCRdb has only the in-frame clones, and not every one. Altogether around 150,000 clones are present, approximately 84% being singletons, with the ten largest covering roughly 8.6%. The sample taken for sequencing was peripheral blood. Every receptor here comes from a woman older than 75 in a cohort sampled during active or convalescent COVID-19.

The chain carries TRBV10-3 and TRBJ1-5, with no clear D. Trimming removed 2 bases at V and 1 base at J, with 24 bases between. This CDR3 has 20 residues. The germline CDR1 and CDR2 sequences are ENHRY and SYGVKD. CDR3: CAISETPRKLYTNSNQPQHF. CDR3 nucleotide sequence: TGTGCCATCAGTGAGACCCCCAGGAAGTTGTATACGAACAGCAATCAGCCCCAGCATTTT.

The V and J genes are TRBV5-4 and TRBJ2-1, with 8 bases fitting TRBD2. CDR3 length: 14 residues. Germline trimming cut 4 bases from V and 5 bases from J; bases unmatched to any gene: 5. Germline CDR1 is SGHNT and CDR2 is YYREEE (reference sequence). The DNA for the CDR3 is TGTGCCAGCAGCCGGGGGGGCATGAACAATGAGCAGTTCTTC. Amino acids: CASSRGGMNNEQFF.

A few counts support this clone. For the CDR3, the DNA is TGTGCCAGCAGTGAAGATTCCCTAGCGGGGGAGCAGTTCTTC. Encoded protein: CASSEDSLAGEQFF. This chain links TRBV2 with TRBJ2-1, with 9 bases identical to TRBD2. This CDR3 has 14 amino acids. Germline CDR1 is SNHLY and CDR2 is FYNNEI. J gave up 10 bases and V 1 base, and 5 bases lay outside the gene matches.

The gene calls are TRBV27 and TRBJ1-2; 7 bases agree with TRBD1. This CDR3 is built from 16 residues. V lost 6 bases, J lost 8 bases, and 18 bases stayed unmatched. Germline CDR1 and CDR2: MNHEY and SMNVEV (reference sequence). The CDR3 nucleotides read TGTGCCAGCAGGGCTTGGACAGGCACCCCTTCGGAAGGCTACACCTTC. Its translation is CASRAWTGTPSEGYTF.

This clone was seen only once. The chain uses TRBV27 and TRBJ1-6; D perhaps matches TRBD1 (5 bases). Per germline, CDR1 MNHEY and CDR2 SMNVEV (reference sequence). There are 16 residues in the CDR3. V lost 5 bases and J 9 bases, leaving 20 bases between the germline ends. DNA of the CDR3: TGTGCCAGCAGTACTCGGACATCCCGAAGGGGTTCACCCCTCCACTTT. This encodes CASSTRTSRRGSPLHF.

The V and J genes are TRBV29-1 and TRBJ1-2, with a tentative D call TRBD1 (5 bases). This CDR3 is 14 amino acids long. CDR1 and CDR2 from the germline V gene are SQVTM and ANQGSEA. The germline V and J ends were trimmed by 1 base and 4 bases, with 13 bases remaining between them. The CDR3: CSVEGRGGAYGYTF. The CDR3 nucleotides read TGCAGCGTTGAAGGTCGAGGAGGGGCCTATGGCTACACCTTC.

This clone has more than one count but fewer than ten. The rearrangement links TRBV19 to TRBJ1-4, with D maybe TRBD1 (6 bases). The CDR3 covers 13 residues. Germline V gene sequence: CDR1 LNHDA, CDR2 SQIVND (reference sequence). Trimming pared 10 bases from V and 7 bases from J, leaving 16 bases between. Here the CDR3 reads CATTTGPGEKLFF. CDR3 sequence (DNA): TGTGCCACCACGACAGGCCCCGGTGAAAAACTGTTTTTT.

The chain recombines TRBV11-1 with TRBJ1-1; D not resolved. The CDR3 contains 16 residues. The V gene lost 0 bases and the J gene lost 5 bases, with 16 bases spanning the gap. Germline-derived CDR1 and CDR2 are SGHAT and FQDESV (reference sequence). In DNA form, the CDR3 reads TGTGCCAGCAGCTTAGCTGTCGGGTTCCTACGTACTGAAGCTTTCTTT. As protein: CASSLAVGFLRTEAFF.

The V gene is TRBV27, the J gene TRBJ2-7; maybe TRBD2 (5 bases). CDR3 length: 13 amino acids. The V and J ends lost 4 bases and 12 bases respectively, with 19 bases between them. Germline CDR1 reads MNHEY; CDR2 reads SMNVEV (reference sequence). CDR3 coding DNA: TGTGCCAGCAGTTCCGCCCGTGTTGAGGGCTTGTACGTC. This encodes CASSSARVEGLYV.

The rearrangement links TRBV3-1 (or the pseudogene TRBV3-2) to TRBJ1-6, with D perhaps matching TRBD1 (6 bases). The length of the CDR3 is 20 residues. The V and J ends lost 4 bases and 14 bases respectively, with 36 bases between them. Germline CDR1 LGHDT, CDR2 YNNKEL (reference sequence). CDR3 nucleotide sequence: TGTGCCAGCAGCCCTCTACCCGTTTCAGGTTCGTCTGCAGGGGTTAGTACCCTCCACTTT. This sequence encodes CASSPLPVSGSSAGVSTLHF.

This clone turned up a few times. The chain joins TRBV19 to TRBJ1-2; D possibly corresponds to TRBD1 (6 bases). V lost 3 bases to trimming and J lost 5 bases, with 16 bases between them. Germline CDR1 LNHDA, CDR2 SQIVND (reference sequence). There are 15 residues in the CDR3. CDR3 residues: CASSIPVGQTYGYTF. The DNA for the CDR3 is TGTGCCAGTAGTATCCCCGTCGGACAGACATATGGCTACACCTTC.

The J gene is TRBJ2-1, the V gene TRBV9; 9 positions agree with TRBD2. CDR1 and CDR2 from the germline V gene are SGDLS and YYNGEE. V was pared by 4 bases and J by 1 base, with 3 bases of the junction left unmatched. The CDR3 consists of 15 residues. In nucleotides, the CDR3 is TGTGCCAGCAGCCGAGGACTAGCGTCCTACAATGAGCAGTTCTTC. This translates into CASSRGLASYNEQFF.

The rearrangement links TRBV12-3 or TRBV12-4 to TRBJ1-6; the D is unclear. The CDR3 consists of 13 residues. With 6 bases removed from V and 8 bases from J, the gap between germline ends came to 11 bases. CDR3 region: CASRGDGYSPLHF. CDR3 bases: TGTGCCAGCAGGGGCGACGGATATTCACCCCTCCACTTT.